In this sample, the clone carrying this T cell receptor beta chain turned up once. The sample belongs to a study of cytomegalovirus exposure and HLA in healthy donors. Study-wide context: Most genotyped donors, approximately 81% of about 400, had Caucasian-associated genetic ancestry.

Amplification used 60 Vbeta primers and 13 Jbeta primers. In the source study's methods: Per a later analysis, the number of unique TCR beta chains was some 82 million, of which some 9.9 million were shared. The table came from immunoSEQ multiplex PCR; TCRdb's copy has only in-frame clones and leaves some out. The D gene and trimming were derived from the DNA, and the V and J assignments and clone size from that table. In the table there are about 130,000 clones, around 85% of which are singletons. This TCR came from a boy between 10 and 17 years old in good health and CMV-seronegative. What was sequenced was PBMCs.

CDR3 amino acids: CASSGQGESETQYF. The DNA for the CDR3 is TGTGCCAGCAGCGGACAGGGCGAATCGGAGACCCAGTACTTC. The chain joins TRBV2 to TRBJ2-5; TRBD1 aligns across 8 bases. V lost 6 bases and J lost 5; bases outside the gene matches: 8. The V gene's germline CDR1 is SNHLY and CDR2 FYNNEI. The CDR3 covers 14 residues.